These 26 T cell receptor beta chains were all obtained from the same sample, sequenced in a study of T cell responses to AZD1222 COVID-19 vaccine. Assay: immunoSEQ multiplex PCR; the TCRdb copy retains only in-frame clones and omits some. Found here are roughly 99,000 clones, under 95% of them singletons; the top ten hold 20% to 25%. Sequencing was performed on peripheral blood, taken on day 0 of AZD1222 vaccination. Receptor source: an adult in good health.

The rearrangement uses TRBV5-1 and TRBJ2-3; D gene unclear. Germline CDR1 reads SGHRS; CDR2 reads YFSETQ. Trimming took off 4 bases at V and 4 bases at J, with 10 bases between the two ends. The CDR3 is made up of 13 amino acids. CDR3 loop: CASSTGRADTQYF. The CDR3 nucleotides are TGCGCCAGCAGCACTGGACGGGCAGATACGCAGTATTTT. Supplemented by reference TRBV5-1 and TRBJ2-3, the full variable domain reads KAGVTQTPRYLIKTRGQQVTLSCSPISGHRSVSWYQQTPGQGLQFLFEYFSETQRNKGNFPGRFSGRQFSNSRSEMNVSTLELGDSALYLCASSTGRADTQYFGPGTRLTVL.

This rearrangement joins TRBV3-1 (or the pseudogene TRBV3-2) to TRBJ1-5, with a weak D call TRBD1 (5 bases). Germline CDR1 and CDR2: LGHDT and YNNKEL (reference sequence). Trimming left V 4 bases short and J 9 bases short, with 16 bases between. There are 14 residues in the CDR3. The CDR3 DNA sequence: TGTGCCAGCAGCCCGGGGACCCGAGAGGGGCCCCAGCATTTT. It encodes CASSPGTREGPQHF.

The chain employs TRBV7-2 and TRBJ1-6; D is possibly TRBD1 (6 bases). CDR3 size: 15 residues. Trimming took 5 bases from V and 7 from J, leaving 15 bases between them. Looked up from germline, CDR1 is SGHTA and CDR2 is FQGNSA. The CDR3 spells CASSPEGVGNSPLHF. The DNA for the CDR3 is TGTGCCAGCAGCCCAGAGGGGGTGGGGAATTCACCCCTCCACTTT.

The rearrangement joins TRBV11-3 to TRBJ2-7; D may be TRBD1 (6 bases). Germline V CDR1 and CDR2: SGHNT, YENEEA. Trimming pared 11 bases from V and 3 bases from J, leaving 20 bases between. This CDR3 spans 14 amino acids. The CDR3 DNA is TGTGCCCCTAGGCCGGGACACATCAACTACGAGCAGTACTTC. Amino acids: CAPRPGHINYEQYF.

CDR3 sequence reads: CASSLGPSNSPLHF. The CDR3 bases are TGTGCCAGCAGCTTAGGACCTAGTAATTCACCCCTCCACTTT. The J gene is TRBJ1-6, the V gene TRBV7-2; no reliable D call. Trimming shortened V by 1 base and J by 6 bases, and 7 bases separated the two germline ends. The CDR3 consists of 14 residues. In germline, CDR1 is SGHTA, CDR2 FQGNSA.

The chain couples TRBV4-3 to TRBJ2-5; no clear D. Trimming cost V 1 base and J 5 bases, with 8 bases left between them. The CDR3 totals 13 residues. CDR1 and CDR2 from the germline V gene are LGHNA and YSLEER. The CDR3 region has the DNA TGCGCCAGCAGCCAAGCCCTTTGGGAGACCCAGTACTTC. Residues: CASSQALWETQYF.

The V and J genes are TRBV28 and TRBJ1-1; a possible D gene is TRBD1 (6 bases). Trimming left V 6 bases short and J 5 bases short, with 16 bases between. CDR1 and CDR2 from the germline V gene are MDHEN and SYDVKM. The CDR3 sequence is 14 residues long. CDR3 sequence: CASSSPGGWTEAFF. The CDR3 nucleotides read TGTGCCAGCAGCTCCCCGGGGGGCTGGACTGAAGCTTTCTTT.

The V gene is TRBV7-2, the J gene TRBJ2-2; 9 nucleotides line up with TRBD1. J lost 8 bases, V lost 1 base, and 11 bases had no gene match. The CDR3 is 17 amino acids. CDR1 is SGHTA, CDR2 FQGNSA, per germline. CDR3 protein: CASSLVFGQGLSGELFF. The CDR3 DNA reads TGTGCCAGCAGCTTAGTGTTTGGACAGGGGTTGTCGGGGGAGCTGTTTTTT.

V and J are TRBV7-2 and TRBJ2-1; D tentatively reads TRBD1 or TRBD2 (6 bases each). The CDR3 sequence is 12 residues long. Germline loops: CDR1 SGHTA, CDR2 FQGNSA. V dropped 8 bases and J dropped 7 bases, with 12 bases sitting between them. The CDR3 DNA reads TGTGCCAGCTCCCGGGGGCGGAATGAGCAGTTCTTC. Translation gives CASSRGRNEQFF. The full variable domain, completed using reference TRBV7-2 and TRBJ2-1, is GAGVSQSPSNKVTEKGKDVELRCDPISGHTALYWYRQSLGQGLEFLIYFQGNSAPDKSGLPSDRFSAERTGGSVSTLTIQRTQQEDSAVYLCASSRGRNEQFFGPGTRLTVL.

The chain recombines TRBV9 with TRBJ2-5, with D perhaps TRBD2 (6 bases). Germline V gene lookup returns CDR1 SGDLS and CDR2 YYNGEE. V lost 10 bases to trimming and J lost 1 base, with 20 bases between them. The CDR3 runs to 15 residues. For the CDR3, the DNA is TGTGCCCGCGGGCGGGGCGGGACCCTCCAAGAGACCCAGTACTTC. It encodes CARGRGGTLQETQYF.

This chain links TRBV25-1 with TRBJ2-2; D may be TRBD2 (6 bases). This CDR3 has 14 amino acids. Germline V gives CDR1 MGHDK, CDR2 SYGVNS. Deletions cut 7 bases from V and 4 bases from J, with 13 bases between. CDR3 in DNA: TGTGCCAGCACACCCTTGGGAGGCACCGGGGAGCTGTTTTTT. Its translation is CASTPLGGTGELFF.

CDR3: CASSGEGDVTEAFF. The CDR3 nucleotides are TGTGCCAGCTCCGGAGAGGGGGATGTCACTGAAGCTTTCTTT. The J gene is TRBJ1-1, the V gene TRBV18; a possible D gene is TRBD1 (6 bases). V lost 6 bases and J lost 4, with 15 bases in between. CDR1 KGHSH and CDR2 LQKENI come from the germline V gene. This CDR3 has 14 residues.

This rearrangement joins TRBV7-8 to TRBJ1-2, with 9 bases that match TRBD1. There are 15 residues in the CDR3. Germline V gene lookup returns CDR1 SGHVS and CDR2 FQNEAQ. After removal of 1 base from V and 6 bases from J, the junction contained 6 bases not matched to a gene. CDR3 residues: CASSLGAGQGHGYTF. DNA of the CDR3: TGTGCCAGCAGCTTAGGAGCGGGACAGGGTCATGGCTACACCTTC.

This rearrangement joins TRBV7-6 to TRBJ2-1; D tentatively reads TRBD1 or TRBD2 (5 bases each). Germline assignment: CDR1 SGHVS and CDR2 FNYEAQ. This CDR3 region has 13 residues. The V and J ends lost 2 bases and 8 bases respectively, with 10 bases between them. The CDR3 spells CASSLSQGDEQFF. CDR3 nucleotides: TGTGCCAGCAGCTTATCGCAGGGAGATGAGCAGTTCTTC.

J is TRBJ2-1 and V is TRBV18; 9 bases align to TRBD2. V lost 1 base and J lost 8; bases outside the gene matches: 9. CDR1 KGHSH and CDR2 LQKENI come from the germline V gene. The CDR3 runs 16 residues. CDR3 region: CASSPLAGGPLDEQFF. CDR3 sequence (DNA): TGTGCCAGCTCACCACTTGCGGGGGGGCCTCTGGATGAGCAGTTCTTC.

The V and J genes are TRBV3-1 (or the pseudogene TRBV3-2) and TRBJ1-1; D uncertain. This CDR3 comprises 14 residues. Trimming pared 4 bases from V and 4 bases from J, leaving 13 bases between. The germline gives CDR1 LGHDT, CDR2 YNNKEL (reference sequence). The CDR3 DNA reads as TGTGCCAGCAGCCCATCCGTGACCCCCACTGAAGCTTTCTTT. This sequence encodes CASSPSVTPTEAFF.

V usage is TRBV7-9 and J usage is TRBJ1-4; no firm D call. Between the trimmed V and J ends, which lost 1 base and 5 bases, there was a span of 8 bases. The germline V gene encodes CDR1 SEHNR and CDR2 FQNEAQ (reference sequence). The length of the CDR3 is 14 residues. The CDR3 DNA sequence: TGTGCCAGCAGCTTAGGGGTTCCGAATGAAAAACTGTTTTTT. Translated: CASSLGVPNEKLFF.

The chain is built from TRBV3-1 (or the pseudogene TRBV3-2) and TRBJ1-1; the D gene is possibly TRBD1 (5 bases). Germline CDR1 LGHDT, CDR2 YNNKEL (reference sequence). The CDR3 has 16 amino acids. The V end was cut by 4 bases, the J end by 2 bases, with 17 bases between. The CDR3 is CASSPSGAGTNTEAFF. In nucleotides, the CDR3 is TGTGCCAGCAGCCCTTCTGGAGCGGGGACCAACACTGAAGCTTTCTTT.

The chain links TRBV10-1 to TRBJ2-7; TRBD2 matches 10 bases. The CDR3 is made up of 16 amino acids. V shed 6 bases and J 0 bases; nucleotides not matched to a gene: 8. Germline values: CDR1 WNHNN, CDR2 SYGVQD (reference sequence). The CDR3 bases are TGCGCCAGCAGCAAAACTAGCGGGGTCAGCTCCTACGAGCAGTACTTC. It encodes CASSKTSGVSSYEQYF.

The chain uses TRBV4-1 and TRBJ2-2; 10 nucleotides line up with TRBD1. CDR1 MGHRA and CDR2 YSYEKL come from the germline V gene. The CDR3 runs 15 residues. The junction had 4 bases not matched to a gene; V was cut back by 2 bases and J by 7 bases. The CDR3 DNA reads TGCGCCAGCAGCCAAAGGGACAGGGGTATCGGGGAGCTGTTTTTT. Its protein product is CASSQRDRGIGELFF.

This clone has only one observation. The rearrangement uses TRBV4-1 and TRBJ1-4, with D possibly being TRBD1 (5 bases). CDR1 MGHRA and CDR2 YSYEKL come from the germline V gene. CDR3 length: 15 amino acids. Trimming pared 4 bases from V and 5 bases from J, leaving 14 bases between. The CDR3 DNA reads TGCGCCAGCAGCCGTCCCGGGGCCCAAAATGAAAAACTGTTTTTT. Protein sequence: CASSRPGAQNEKLFF.

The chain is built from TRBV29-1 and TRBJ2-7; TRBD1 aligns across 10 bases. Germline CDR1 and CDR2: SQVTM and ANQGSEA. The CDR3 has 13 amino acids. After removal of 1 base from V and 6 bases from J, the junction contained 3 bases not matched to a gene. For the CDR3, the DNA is TGCAGCGTTGAAGGACAGGGGGCCTTCGAGCAGTACTTC. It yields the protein CSVEGQGAFEQYF.

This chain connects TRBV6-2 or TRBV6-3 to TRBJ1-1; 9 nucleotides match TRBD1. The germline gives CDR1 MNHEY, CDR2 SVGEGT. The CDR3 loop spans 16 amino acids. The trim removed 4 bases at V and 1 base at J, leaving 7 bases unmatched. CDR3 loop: CASSWGQGKQNTEAFF. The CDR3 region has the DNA TGTGCCAGCAGTTGGGGACAGGGAAAACAGAACACTGAAGCTTTCTTT.

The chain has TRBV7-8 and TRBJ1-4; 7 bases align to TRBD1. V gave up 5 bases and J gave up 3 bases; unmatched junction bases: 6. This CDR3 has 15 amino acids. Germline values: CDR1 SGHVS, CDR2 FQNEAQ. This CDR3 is CASSLGTVSNEKLFF. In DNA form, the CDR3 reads TGTGCCAGCAGCCTCGGGACAGTATCTAATGAAAAACTGTTTTTT.

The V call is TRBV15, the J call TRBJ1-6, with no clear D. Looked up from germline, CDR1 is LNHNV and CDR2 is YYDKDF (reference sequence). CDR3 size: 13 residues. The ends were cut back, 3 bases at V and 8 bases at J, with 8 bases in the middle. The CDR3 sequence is CATSREYYSPLHF. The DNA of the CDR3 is TGTGCCACCAGCAGGGAGTATTATTCACCCCTCCACTTT.

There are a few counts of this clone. CDR3 DNA: TGTGCCAGCAGTTATGGCGGGGGGGCCGCCGAGCAGTACTTC. The encoded protein is CASSYGGGAAEQYF. The genes are TRBV6-5 and TRBJ2-7; 9 positions agree with TRBD2. V gave up 3 bases and J gave up 6 bases; unmatched junction bases: 6. Germline-derived CDR1 and CDR2 are MNHEY and SVGAGI. CDR3 length: 14 residues.